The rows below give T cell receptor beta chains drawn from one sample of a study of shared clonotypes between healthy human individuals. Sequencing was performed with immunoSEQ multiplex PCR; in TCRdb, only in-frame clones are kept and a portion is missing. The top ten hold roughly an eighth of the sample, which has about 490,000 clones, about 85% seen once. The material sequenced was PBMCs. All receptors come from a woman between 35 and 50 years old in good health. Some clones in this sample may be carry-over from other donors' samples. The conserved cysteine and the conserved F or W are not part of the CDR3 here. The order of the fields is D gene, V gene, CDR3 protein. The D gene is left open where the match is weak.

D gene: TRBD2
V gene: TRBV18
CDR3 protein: ASSQATSGNTGELF

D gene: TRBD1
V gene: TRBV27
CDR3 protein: ASSFWDRLEKQY

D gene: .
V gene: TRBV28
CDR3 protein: ATVPGDRVQPQH

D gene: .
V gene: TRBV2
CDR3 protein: ASNGDFQETQY

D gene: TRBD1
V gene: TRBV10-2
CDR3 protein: ASKSGTVAQETQY

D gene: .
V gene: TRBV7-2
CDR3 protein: ASSLGPNSYEQY

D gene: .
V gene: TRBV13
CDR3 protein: ASSRGAGAEAF

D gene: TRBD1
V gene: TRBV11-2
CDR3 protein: ASSPDRVGANVLT

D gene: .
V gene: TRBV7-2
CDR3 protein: ASSFLNQPQH

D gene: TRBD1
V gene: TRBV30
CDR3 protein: AWSKDRPLSYEQY

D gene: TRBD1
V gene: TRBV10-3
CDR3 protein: AINGDSSRNEQF

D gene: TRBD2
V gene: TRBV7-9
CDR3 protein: ASSLRGTSGRTLQETQY

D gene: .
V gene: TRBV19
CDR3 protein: ASRGNTIY

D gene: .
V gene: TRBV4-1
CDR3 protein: ASSQVRRGYQETQY

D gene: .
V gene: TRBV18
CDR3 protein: ASSPTASVAYEQY

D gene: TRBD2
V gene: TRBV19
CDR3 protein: ATGLAGLYEQY

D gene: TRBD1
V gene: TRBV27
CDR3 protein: ASSPRQGSREQY

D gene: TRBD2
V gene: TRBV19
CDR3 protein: ASSIVREAAQY

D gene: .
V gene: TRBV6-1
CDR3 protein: ASSEGQGSSYEQY

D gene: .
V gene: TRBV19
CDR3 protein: ASSIAELADEQF

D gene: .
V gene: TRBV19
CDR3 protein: ASSRGTANYGYT

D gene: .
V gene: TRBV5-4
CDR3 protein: ASSFGYQGTQY

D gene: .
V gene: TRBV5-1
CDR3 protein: ASSVSVEGLMNTEAF

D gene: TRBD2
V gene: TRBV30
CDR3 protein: ALELAGVAKNIQY

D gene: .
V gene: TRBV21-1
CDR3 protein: ASSQPARDRGSMNTEAF

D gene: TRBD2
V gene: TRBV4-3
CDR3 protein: ASSPGTSGPGPYNEQF

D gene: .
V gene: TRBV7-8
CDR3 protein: ASSPPARDEQF

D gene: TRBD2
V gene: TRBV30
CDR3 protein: ASEGRGGGYEQY

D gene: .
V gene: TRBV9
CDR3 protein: ASSVAGSREQY

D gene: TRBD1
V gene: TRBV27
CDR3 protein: ASSAGTGGFYEQY

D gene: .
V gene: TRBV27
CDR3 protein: ASSLISGPNTGELF

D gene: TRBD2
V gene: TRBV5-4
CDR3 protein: ASRGLATDSYNEQF

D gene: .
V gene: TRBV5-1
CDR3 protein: ASSLGRNNSPLH

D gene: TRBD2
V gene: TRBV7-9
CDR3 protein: ASSFGVAGGPPNEQY

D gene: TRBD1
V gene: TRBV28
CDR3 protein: ASSPQTGGMREKLF